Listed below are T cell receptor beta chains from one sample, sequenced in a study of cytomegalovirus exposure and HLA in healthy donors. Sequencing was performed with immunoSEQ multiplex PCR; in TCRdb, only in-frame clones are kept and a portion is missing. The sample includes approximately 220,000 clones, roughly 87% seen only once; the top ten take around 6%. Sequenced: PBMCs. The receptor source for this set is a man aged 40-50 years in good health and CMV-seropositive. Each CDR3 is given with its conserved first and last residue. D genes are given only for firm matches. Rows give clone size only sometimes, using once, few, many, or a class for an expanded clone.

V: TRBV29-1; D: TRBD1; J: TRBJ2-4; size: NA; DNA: TGCAGCGTTGAACTAGACAGGGGGAGAAACATTCAGTACTTC; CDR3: CSVELDRGRNIQYF
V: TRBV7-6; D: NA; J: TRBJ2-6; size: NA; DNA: TGTGCCAGCAGCTTAGGTGGCAGAATCCGCCCTGGGGCCAACGTCCTGACTTTC; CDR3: CASSLGGRIRPGANVLTF
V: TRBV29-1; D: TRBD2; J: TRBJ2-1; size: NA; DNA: TGCAGCGTTGCTAGCGGGAGCCTTGAGCAGTTCTTC; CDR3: CSVASGSLEQFF
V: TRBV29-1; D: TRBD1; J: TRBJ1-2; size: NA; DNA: TGCAGCGCGGGACAGACCAACTATGGCTACACCTTC; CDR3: CSAGQTNYGYTF
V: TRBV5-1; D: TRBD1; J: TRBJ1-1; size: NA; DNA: TGCGCCAGCAGCTCCCCCCTCAGTAACAGGGGGCAGGCTGAAGCTTTCTTT; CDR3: CASSSPLSNRGQAEAFF
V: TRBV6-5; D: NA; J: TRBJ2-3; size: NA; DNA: TGTGCCAGCAGTTCCCAACCCAGGGTGGTAGATACGCAGTATTTT; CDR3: CASSSQPRVVDTQYF
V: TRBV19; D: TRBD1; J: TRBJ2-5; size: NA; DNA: TGTGCCAGTAGTATCGCAGGGGGCGGAGAGACCCAGTACTTC; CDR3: CASSIAGGGETQYF
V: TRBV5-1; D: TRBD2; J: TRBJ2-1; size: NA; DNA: TGCGCCAGCAGCTTGGAAACTAGCGGGAGGTACAATGAGCAGTTCTTC; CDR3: CASSLETSGRYNEQFF
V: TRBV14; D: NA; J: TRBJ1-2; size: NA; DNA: TGTGCCAGCAGCCAAGGCGTAAACTATGGCTACACCTTC; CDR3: CASSQGVNYGYTF
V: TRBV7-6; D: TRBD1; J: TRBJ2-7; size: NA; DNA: TGTGCCAGCAGCCACGGACAGGGGACCTCCTACGAGCAGTACTTC; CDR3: CASSHGQGTSYEQYF
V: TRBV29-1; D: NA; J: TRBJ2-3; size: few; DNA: TGCAGCGTTAACGGGCGGGCTAGCACAGATACGCAGTATTTT; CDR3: CSVNGRASTDTQYF
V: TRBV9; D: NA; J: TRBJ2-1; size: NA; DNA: TGTGCCAGCAGCGTATCGGGGGAGTCCTACAATGAGCAGTTCTTC; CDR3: CASSVSGESYNEQFF
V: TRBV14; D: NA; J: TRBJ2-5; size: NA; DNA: TGTGCCAGCAGCCAAGATCGAAACAGGAGAAGGGAAGAGACCCAGTACTTC; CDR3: CASSQDRNRRREETQYF
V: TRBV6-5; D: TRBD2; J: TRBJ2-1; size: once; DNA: TGTGCCAGCAGTTCAGGACTAGCGGGCCTGCATGAGCAGTTCTTC; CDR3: CASSSGLAGLHEQFF
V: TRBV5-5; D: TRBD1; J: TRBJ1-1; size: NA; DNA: TGTGCCAGCAGCTCAGAGACAGGGATTACTGAAGCTTTCTTT; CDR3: CASSSETGITEAFF
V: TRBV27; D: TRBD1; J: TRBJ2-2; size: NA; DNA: TGTGCCAGCGCTTATACAGGGGGCCGCATCGGGGAGCTGTTTTTT; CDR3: CASAYTGGRIGELFF
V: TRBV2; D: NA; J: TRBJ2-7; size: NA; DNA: TGTGCCAGCACACTAGTTCGCCGCGAGCAGTACTTC; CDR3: CASTLVRREQYF
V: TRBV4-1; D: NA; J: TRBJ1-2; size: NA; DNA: TGCGCCAGCAGCCAAGATTTGTGGCTGAGGAGTAGTATGTCCTATGGCTACACCTTC; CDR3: CASSQDLWLRSSMSYGYTF
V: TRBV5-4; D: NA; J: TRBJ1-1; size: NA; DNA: TGTGCCAGCAATCCCCTAAGTGGGAACACTGAAGCTTTCTTT; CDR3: CASNPLSGNTEAFF
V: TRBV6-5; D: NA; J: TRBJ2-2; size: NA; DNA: TGTGCCAGCAGAGAGGGTGCCACCGGGGAGCTGTTTTTT; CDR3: CASREGATGELFF
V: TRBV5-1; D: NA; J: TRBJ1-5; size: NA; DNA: TGCGCCAGCAGCTTGGAAGGGGTGGATCAGCCCCAGCATTTT; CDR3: CASSLEGVDQPQHF
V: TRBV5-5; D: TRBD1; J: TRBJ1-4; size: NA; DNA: TGTGCCAGCAGCCCTCCCGACAGGGCAACTAATGAAAAACTGTTTTTT; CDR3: CASSPPDRATNEKLFF
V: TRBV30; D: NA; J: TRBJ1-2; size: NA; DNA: TGTGCCTGGTTAGGACTTGATGGCTACACCTTC; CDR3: CAWLGLDGYTF
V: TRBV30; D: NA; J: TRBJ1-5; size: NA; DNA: TGTGCCTGGAGTGTCTTTGGCAATCAGCCCCAGCATTTT; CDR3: CAWSVFGNQPQHF
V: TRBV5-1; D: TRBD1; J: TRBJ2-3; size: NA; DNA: TGCGCCAGCAGCTTAGGGGACAGACGGTACACAGATACGCAGTATTTT; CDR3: CASSLGDRRYTDTQYF
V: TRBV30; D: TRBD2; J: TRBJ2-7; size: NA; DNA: TGTGCCTATAGCGGGAGTCGAGCCGAGCAGTACTTC; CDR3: CAYSGSRAEQYF
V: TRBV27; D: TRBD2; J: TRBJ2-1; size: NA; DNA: TGTGCCAGCAGACTAAGCGGGGCGGTGCACAATGAGCAGTTCTTC; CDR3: CASRLSGAVHNEQFF
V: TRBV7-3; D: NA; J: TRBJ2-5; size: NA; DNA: TGTGCCAGCAGCCCCTCAGTGGAAGAGACCCAGTACTTC; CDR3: CASSPSVEETQYF
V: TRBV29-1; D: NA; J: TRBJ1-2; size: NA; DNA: TGCAGCGTTCCCCGTCCCTATGGCTACACCTTC; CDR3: CSVPRPYGYTF
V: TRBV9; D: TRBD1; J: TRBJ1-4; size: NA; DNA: TGTGCCAGCAGCGTAGGGGGAGGGACAGGAGAAAAACTGTTTTTT; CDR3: CASSVGGGTGEKLFF
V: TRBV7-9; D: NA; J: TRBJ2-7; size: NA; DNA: TGTGCCAGCAGCTTAAACCCAGGGAACTACGAGCAGTACTTC; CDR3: CASSLNPGNYEQYF
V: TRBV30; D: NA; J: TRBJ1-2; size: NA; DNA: TGTGCCTGGAGTGATCGGGGGGCGCCCAACTATGGCTACACCTTC; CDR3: CAWSDRGAPNYGYTF
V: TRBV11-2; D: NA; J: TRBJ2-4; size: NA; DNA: TGTGCCAGCAGCCCTAGTGGCGGAAACATTCAGTACTTC; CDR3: CASSPSGGNIQYF
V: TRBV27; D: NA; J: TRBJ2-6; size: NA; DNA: TGTGCCAGCAGTTTATTGGGGCCTGGGGCCAACGTCCTGACTTTC; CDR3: CASSLLGPGANVLTF
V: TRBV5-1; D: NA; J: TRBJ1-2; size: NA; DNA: TGCGCCAGCAGCTTGGGGGTGGGAGGCGACTATGGCTACACCTTC; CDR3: CASSLGVGGDYGYTF
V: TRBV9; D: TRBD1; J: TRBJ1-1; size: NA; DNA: TGTGCCAGCAGCTCCCTGACAGGGCGAACTGAAGCTTTCTTT; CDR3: CASSSLTGRTEAFF
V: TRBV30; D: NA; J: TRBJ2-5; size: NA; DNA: TGTGCCTGGAGTGTTGGAACAGCTCAAGAGACCCAGTACTTC; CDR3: CAWSVGTAQETQYF
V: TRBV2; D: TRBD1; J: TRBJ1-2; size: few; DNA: TGTGCCAGCGGTAGGGACAGGGATGATGGCTACACCTTC; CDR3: CASGRDRDDGYTF
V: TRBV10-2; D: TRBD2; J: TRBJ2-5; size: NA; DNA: TGCGCCAGCAGTGAAAGACCGGGACTAGCGTTGGAGACCCAGTACTTC; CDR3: CASSERPGLALETQYF
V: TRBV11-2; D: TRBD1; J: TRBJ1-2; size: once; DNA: TGTGCCAGCAGCGCGACAGGGGGAAATGGCTACACCTTC; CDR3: CASSATGGNGYTF
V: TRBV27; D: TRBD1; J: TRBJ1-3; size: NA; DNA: TGTGCCAGCAGCTTAGGGGGCGGAAACACCATATATTTT; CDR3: CASSLGGGNTIYF
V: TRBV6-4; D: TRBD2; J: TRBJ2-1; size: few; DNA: TGTGCCAGCAGTGACTCTGCGGGAGGGCCTAATGAGCAGTTCTTC; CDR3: CASSDSAGGPNEQFF